The 2 T cell receptor beta chains presented below share a single source sample, sequenced in a study of T cell responses to AZD1222 COVID-19 vaccine. Using immunoSEQ multiplex PCR, the repertoire was profiled, and TCRdb retains in-frame clones only, with some absent. The profile covers about 120,000 clones, with more than 85% appearing a single time and 4% to 6% taken by the ten largest. This specimen consisted of peripheral blood, obtained 28 days after the second AZD1222 dose. The receptors shown here come from an adult who received the AZD1222 COVID-19 vaccine.

The chain has TRBV12-3 or TRBV12-4 and TRBJ1-1; D gene unclear. V was pared by 5 bases and J by 0 bases, with 7 bases between. This CDR3 has 13 residues. The CDR3 region is CASSDTVNTEAFF. Written as DNA, the CDR3 is TGTGCCAGCAGTGACACCGTGAACACTGAAGCTTTCTTT.

The chain couples TRBV5-1 to TRBJ2-3; D is uncertain. The CDR3 totals 14 residues. Germline CDR1 is SGHRS and CDR2 is YFSETQ. The ends were cut back, 2 bases at V and 3 bases at J, with 10 bases in the middle. DNA of the CDR3: TGCGCCAGCAGCTTATCTATGGGGACAGATACGCAGTATTTT. It encodes CASSLSMGTDTQYF.